One sample yielded the 30 T cell receptor beta chains listed below, sequenced in a study of Ad26.COV2.S vaccination and SARS-CoV-2 variants. Treatment denoted: 15 to 20 received Ad26.COV2.S at low or high dose, single or two shots; several received placebo; per-sample allocation not given. Day 63 following the first vaccine or placebo injection was when the samples were taken. Generated by immunoSEQ multiplex PCR, the TCRdb table keeps only in-frame clones and is missing some. Of 300,000 to 400,000 clones listed, less than 90% are singletons. The source material was peripheral blood, sampled in a trial of Ad26.COV2.S vaccine versus placebo. These receptors were taken from a person between 18 and 65 years old who received the Ad26.COV2.S COVID-19 vaccine or a placebo.

CDR3 sequence reads: CASRGTDYQPQHF. The CDR3 DNA follows: TGTGCCAGCAGGGGGACAGACTATCAGCCCCAGCATTTT. This chain connects TRBV6-5 to TRBJ1-5, with 7 bases aligning to TRBD1. Looked up from germline, CDR1 is MNHEY and CDR2 is SVGAGI. The CDR3 runs 13 residues. V shed 6 bases, J shed 5 bases, and the junction held 4 bases outside the gene matches.

The V and J genes are TRBV5-4 and TRBJ1-2, with 7 bases identical to TRBD1. The CDR3 runs 14 residues. The germline gives CDR1 SGHNT, CDR2 YYREEE (reference sequence). The trim removed 3 bases at V and 7 bases at J, leaving 9 bases unmatched. CDR3 DNA sequence: TGTGCCAGCAGCTCAGGACAGGTGCTGGGTGGCTACACCTTC. Its translation: CASSSGQVLGGYTF.

This chain connects TRBV28 to TRBJ1-4, with D tentatively TRBD1 (5 bases). The CDR3 consists of 13 residues. Trimming cost V 6 bases and J 7 bases, with 12 bases left between them. The germline V gene encodes CDR1 MDHEN and CDR2 SYDVKM. For the CDR3, the DNA is TGTGCCAGCAGAGGGGAACTGAGTGAAAAACTGTTTTTT. Translated: CASRGELSEKLFF.

This chain links TRBV5-1 with TRBJ2-3; 9 bases are shared with TRBD2. Trimming removed 0 bases from V and 2 bases from J; junction bases left unmatched: 4. The CDR3 has 16 amino acids. Germline CDR1 is SGHRS and CDR2 is YFSETQ. The DNA for the CDR3 is TGCGCCAGCAGCTTGGTGCCTAGCGGGATCACAGATACGCAGTATTTT. Translating gives CASSLVPSGITDTQYF. The full variable domain, in which reference TRBV5-1 and TRBJ2-3 provide the parts outside the CDR3, is KAGVTQTPRYLIKTRGQQVTLSCSPISGHRSVSWYQQTPGQGLQFLFEYFSETQRNKGNFPGRFSGRQFSNSRSEMNVSTLELGDSALYLCASSLVPSGITDTQYFGPGTRLTVL.

This sequence joins TRBV3-1 (or the pseudogene TRBV3-2) and TRBJ1-3; D call uncertain. Germline-derived CDR1 and CDR2 are LGHDT and YNNKEL (reference sequence). The V end lost 0 bases, the J end lost 4 bases, and 1 base lay between the germline ends. The CDR3 consists of 12 residues. CDR3 protein: CASSQEGNTIYF. CDR3 DNA sequence: TGTGCCAGCAGCCAAGAAGGAAACACCATATATTTT.

The chain links TRBV5-6 to TRBJ2-7; TRBD1 agrees at 9 bases. Germline lookup yields CDR1 SGHDT and CDR2 YYEEEE. V shed 0 bases and J 4 bases; nucleotides not matched to a gene: 2. The CDR3 consists of 14 residues. In DNA, the CDR3 is TGTGCCAGCAGCTTGGGGACAGGGGCATACGAGCAGTACTTC. Translated: CASSLGTGAYEQYF.

This chain connects TRBV12-3 or TRBV12-4 to TRBJ1-1; maybe TRBD1 (5 bases). The CDR3 loop spans 13 amino acids. Deletions cut 6 bases from V and 1 base from J, with 9 bases between. CDR3: CASRIQENTEAFF. The CDR3 DNA reads TGTGCCAGCAGAATACAGGAGAACACTGAAGCTTTCTTT.

The chain is built from TRBV10-3 and TRBJ1-3; D uncertain. Germline V lookup: CDR1 ENHRY, CDR2 SYGVKD. V lost 3 bases to trimming and J lost 0 bases, with 9 bases between them. This CDR3 is built from 15 residues. The CDR3 region is CAISDRINSGNTIYF. DNA of the CDR3: TGTGCCATCAGTGACAGGATTAACTCTGGAAACACCATATATTTT.

J is TRBJ1-2 and V is TRBV9; no definite D call. Germline V gene sequence: CDR1 SGDLS, CDR2 YYNGEE. V lost 0 bases to trimming and J lost 4 bases, with 13 bases between them. The CDR3 is 15 amino acids. The CDR3 sequence: CASSVEVGSAYGYTF. The CDR3 DNA sequence: TGTGCCAGCAGCGTAGAAGTAGGGTCAGCCTATGGCTACACCTTC.

The rearrangement uses TRBV5-5 and TRBJ1-2; D gene unclear. Germline V CDR1 and CDR2: SGHKS, YYEKEE (reference sequence). The CDR3 loop spans 14 amino acids. V dropped 0 bases and J dropped 4 bases, with 10 bases sitting between them. This chain's CDR3 is CASSLGGQIYGYTF. For the CDR3, the DNA is TGTGCCAGCAGCTTGGGAGGGCAGATCTATGGCTACACCTTC.

This clone is a singleton in its sample. The genes are TRBV13 and TRBJ2-2; 7 bases are shared with TRBD2. Germline CDR1 and CDR2: PRHDT and FYEKMQ (reference sequence). J gave up 6 bases and V 2 bases, and 12 bases lay outside the gene matches. The CDR3 is 17 residues long. Here the CDR3 DNA reads TGTGCCAGCAGCTTATACCCGGCGGGGGACGGGGCCGGGGAGCTGTTTTTT. It is translated as CASSLYPAGDGAGELFF.

The chain recombines TRBV18 with TRBJ2-5, with D hard to call. Germline CDR1 reads KGHSH; CDR2 reads LQKENI. Deletions cut 3 bases from V and 5 bases from J, with 10 bases between. This CDR3 has 13 amino acids. The CDR3 protein is CASSPYSVETQYF. The CDR3 DNA sequence: TGTGCCAGCTCACCCTATTCAGTGGAGACCCAGTACTTC.

The chain uses TRBV2 and TRBJ1-2; a possible D gene is TRBD1 (5 bases). Trimming removed 8 bases at V and 0 bases at J, with 13 bases between. Germline V gives CDR1 SNHLY, CDR2 FYNNEI. CDR3 length: 14 residues. The CDR3 region has the DNA TGTGCCAGCGGAGAAAGGGGTACTAACTATGGCTACACCTTC. As protein: CASGERGTNYGYTF.

The CDR3 DNA follows: TGTGCCAGCAGCTCGACAGGAGCCAGGGAGACCCAGTACTTC. Translation gives CASSSTGARETQYF. V usage is TRBV5-4 and J usage is TRBJ2-5; a possible D gene is TRBD1 (6 bases). CDR1 is SGHNT and CDR2 is YYREEE in the germline V gene (reference sequence). V was trimmed by 3 bases and J by 5 bases, leaving 14 bases between them. The CDR3 has 14 residues.

V is TRBV6-6 and J is TRBJ1-6; no clear D gene. In germline, CDR1 is MNHNY, CDR2 SVGAGI (reference sequence). The CDR3 has 12 residues. V shed 2 bases and J shed 7 bases, with 3 bases lying between them. This CDR3 reads CASSYQNSPLHF. The CDR3 DNA sequence: TGTGCCAGCAGTTACCAGAATTCACCCCTCCACTTT.

This chain connects TRBV25-1 to TRBJ2-3; D might be TRBD2 (6 bases). CDR1 MGHDK and CDR2 SYGVNS come from the germline V gene. V was clipped by 5 bases and J by 0 bases, with 18 bases between them. This CDR3 is built from 17 residues. The CDR3 loop reads CASSFEGGGFSTDTQYF. DNA of the CDR3: TGTGCCAGCAGTTTTGAAGGTGGGGGGTTTAGCACAGATACGCAGTATTTT.

The V gene is TRBV4-2, the J gene TRBJ2-2; D is unclear. Germline CDR1 reads LGHNA; CDR2 reads YNFKEQ. There are 14 residues in the CDR3. V was trimmed by 0 bases and J by 4 bases, leaving 6 bases between them. The CDR3 spells CASSQETLTGELFF. CDR3 sequence (DNA): TGTGCCAGCAGCCAAGAAACTCTCACCGGGGAGCTGTTTTTT.

The chain employs TRBV6-6 and TRBJ1-2; D may be TRBD1 (5 bases). This CDR3 comprises 14 residues. Germline assignment: CDR1 MNHNY and CDR2 SVGAGI (reference sequence). The germline V and J ends were trimmed by 5 bases and 7 bases, with 17 bases remaining between them. The CDR3 region has the DNA TGTGCCAGCAGTCGTGGGACCAACCATCGTGGCTACACCTTC. It encodes CASSRGTNHRGYTF.

This clone was detected only once. This chain connects TRBV4-2 to TRBJ2-3; TRBD2 matches at 13 bases. Losses at the gene ends were 3 bases for V and 3 bases for J; bases not matched to a gene: 3. CDR3 size: 16 residues. CDR1 is LGHNA and CDR2 is YNFKEQ in the germline V gene. CDR3 sequence (DNA): TGTGCCAGCAGCCAGGGACTAGCGGGGTTAACAGATACGCAGTATTTT. This codes for CASSQGLAGLTDTQYF.

This chain connects TRBV7-2 to TRBJ1-2, with D hard to call. CDR1 is SGHTA and CDR2 is FQGNSA in the germline V gene. The germline V and J ends were trimmed by 1 base and 8 bases, with 8 bases remaining between them. The CDR3 length is 12 residues. The CDR3 region is CASSLGQSGYTF. The CDR3 bases are TGTGCCAGCAGCTTAGGCCAGTCAGGCTACACCTTC.

This chain joins TRBV29-1 and TRBJ1-4, with TRBD1 matching 8 bases. CDR3 length: 13 amino acids. Trimming at V came to 6 bases and at J to 7 bases, leaving 7 bases not matched to a gene. CDR1 and CDR2 (germline): SQVTM, ANQGSEA. The CDR3 sequence is CSVSGQGGEKLFF. The DNA for the CDR3 is TGCAGCGTCTCCGGACAGGGAGGTGAAAAACTGTTTTTT.

On this clone itself: The same CDR3 also results from other DNA sequences found in this sample. The genes are TRBV11-2 and TRBJ2-1; D unresolved. Germline loops: CDR1 SGHAT, CDR2 FQNNGV. CDR3 length: 17 residues. Trimming pared 0 bases from V and 1 base from J, leaving 13 bases between. Here the CDR3 DNA reads TGTGCCAGCAGCTTAGACTCCAGCCAGGCATCCTACAATGAGCAGTTCTTC. The encoded protein is CASSLDSSQASYNEQFF.

The V call is TRBV7-3, the J call TRBJ2-1; TRBD1 matches 8 bases. The CDR3 loop spans 12 amino acids. CDR1 and CDR2 (germline): SGHTA, FQGTGA. The J segment lost 12 bases and the V segment lost 4 bases, leaving 5 bases of the junction unmatched. For the CDR3, the DNA is TGTGCCAGCAGCTCCCCGGACAGGGCGCAGTTCTTC. Amino acid sequence: CASSSPDRAQFF.

This chain joins TRBV2 and TRBJ2-7; D remains ambiguous. The CDR3 totals 11 residues. Germline V CDR1 and CDR2: SNHLY, FYNNEI. Trimming took 5 bases from V and 6 from J, leaving 8 bases between them. CDR3 DNA sequence: TGTGCCAGCAGTTATGGGCTCGAGCAGTACTTC. Its protein is CASSYGLEQYF.

The V gene is TRBV6-6, the J gene TRBJ1-1; D is perhaps TRBD1 (6 bases). From germline, CDR1 is MNHNY and CDR2 SVGAGI (reference sequence). CDR3 size: 12 residues. V was clipped by 2 bases and J by 8 bases, with 9 bases between them. The CDR3, as DNA: TGTGCCAGCAGTTACGCAAGGGGGGAAGCTTTCTTT. Protein sequence: CASSYARGEAFF.

The chain carries TRBV25-1 and TRBJ2-1; the D gene is possibly TRBD2 (5 bases). The V and J ends lost 7 bases and 6 bases respectively, with 16 bases between them. The CDR3 is 14 amino acids. Per germline, CDR1 MGHDK and CDR2 SYGVNS. CDR3 DNA sequence: TGTGCCAGCACAGAGGCGGGCGTGGTCAATGAGCAGTTCTTC. Amino acid sequence: CASTEAGVVNEQFF.

The chain uses TRBV28 and TRBJ2-6; D is ambiguous. V was trimmed by 6 bases and J by 0 bases, leaving 12 bases between them. Germline CDR1 is MDHEN and CDR2 is SYDVKM. This CDR3 has 16 amino acids. The CDR3 DNA reads as TGTGCCAGCAGGCCCATGCAGGTCTCTGGGGCCAACGTCCTGACTTTC. It is translated as CASRPMQVSGANVLTF.

This clone was seen a few times. The V call is TRBV6-4, the J call TRBJ2-2; a possible D gene is TRBD2 (5 bases). CDR3 length: 14 amino acids. With 3 bases removed from V and 4 bases from J, the gap between germline ends came to 9 bases. The germline gives CDR1 MRHNA, CDR2 SNTAGT. CDR3 sequence: CASSEDLSTGELFF. CDR3 nucleotide sequence: TGTGCCAGCAGTGAGGACTTGAGCACCGGGGAGCTGTTTTTT.

The sample holds many counts of this clone. Other DNA sequences from this sample encode an identical CDR3 as well. The chain couples TRBV27 to TRBJ2-7, with D possibly matching TRBD1 (6 bases). The CDR3 has 14 residues. The germline gives CDR1 MNHEY, CDR2 SMNVEV (reference sequence). Deletions cut 3 bases from V and 2 bases from J, with 11 bases between. DNA for the CDR3: TGTGCCAGCAGTTTGTCAACAGGGACCTACGAGCAGTACTTC. This encodes CASSLSTGTYEQYF.

The chain recombines TRBV4-3 with TRBJ2-7, with a weak D call TRBD1 (5 bases). The germline V and J ends were trimmed by 6 bases and 0 bases, with 12 bases remaining between them. Germline assignment: CDR1 LGHNA and CDR2 YSLEER. CDR3 size: 14 residues. In DNA form, the CDR3 reads TGCGCCAGCAGTCCAGGGATCCCCTCCTACGAGCAGTACTTC. It specifies CASSPGIPSYEQYF.